Below are 15 T cell receptor beta chains sequenced from a single sample in a study of Graves' ophthalmopathy and Graves' hyperthyroidism. Amplification targeted the TCR beta CDR3 regions, with RNA transcripts as the source material. In the first round, RT-PCR was carried out with HTBI primers, and a multiplex PCR formed the second round. TCRdb reprocessed the multiplex PCR reads via MiXCR and lists one record per CDR3 protein. Among about 1.2 million distinct CDR3 sequences listed, about 38% were seen once. Sequencing input: peripheral blood or thyroid tissue (not recorded which). The receptors shown here come from an adult man with Graves' hyperthyroidism.

This clonotype was counted many times. The chain's CDR3 is CASSRFTQGEQETQYF. CDR3 DNA sequence: TGTGCCAGCAGCCGTTTCACCCAGGGGGAACAAGAGACCCAGTACTTC. The rearrangement uses TRBV7-2 and TRBJ2-5; 7 nucleotides line up with TRBD1. V dropped 5 bases and J dropped 2; count of bases not matched to a gene: 11. Germline V gene sequence: CDR1 SGHTA, CDR2 FQGNSA. This CDR3 has 16 residues. Filled out from reference TRBV7-2 and TRBJ2-5, the complete variable domain reads GAGVSQSPSNKVTEKGKDVELRCDPISGHTALYWYRQSLGQGLEFLIYFQGNSAPDKSGLPSDRFSAERTGGSVSTLTIQRTQQEDSAVYLCASSRFTQGEQETQYFGPGTRLLVL.

This clonotype was observed at least ten times. The chain recombines TRBV20-1 with TRBJ1-2, with D perhaps matching TRBD1 (5 bases). This CDR3 region has 13 residues. Trimming took off 5 bases at V and 4 bases at J, with 14 bases between the two ends. Germline V gene lookup returns CDR1 DFQATT and CDR2 SNEGSKA (reference sequence). The CDR3 spells CSASIAGFYGYTF. The CDR3 nucleotides are TGCAGTGCTTCAATCGCAGGGTTCTATGGCTACACCTTC.

This chain links TRBV5-1 with TRBJ1-6; 10 nucleotides align to TRBD1. Germline CDR1 is SGHRS and CDR2 is YFSETQ. The CDR3 loop spans 16 amino acids. Trimming took 3 bases from V and 2 from J; bases not matched to a gene: 2. In DNA, the CDR3 is TGCGCCAGCAGCTGGGGGACAGGGGCCTATAATTCACCCCTCCACTTT. Encoded protein: CASSWGTGAYNSPLHF.

This chain links TRBV15 with TRBJ2-3, with D possibly TRBD2 on 7 matching bases. V lost 0 bases and J 13 bases, leaving 14 bases between the germline ends. The CDR3 loop spans 13 amino acids. The germline V gene encodes CDR1 LNHNV and CDR2 YYDKDF (reference sequence). The CDR3 nucleotides are TGTGCCACCAGCAGAGATCTCGGGGGGCGCGAGTATTTT. Protein sequence: CATSRDLGGREYF. Looking up the rest from reference TRBV15 and TRBJ2-3 gives the full variable domain: DAMVIQNPRYQVTQFGKPVTLSCSQTLNHNVMYWYQQKSSQAPKLLFHYYDKDFNNEADTPDNFQSRRPNTSFCFLDIRSPGLGDTAMYLCATSRDLGGREYFGPGTRLTVL.

Of note for this clonotype: This may come from a read error, since a much larger clone is one base off. This chain links TRBV6-5 with TRBJ1-1; D call uncertain. Germline CDR1 reads MNHEY; CDR2 reads SVGAGI. There are 14 residues in the CDR3. The CDR3 spells CANSPVDPRAEAFF. The CDR3 bases are TGTGCCAACAGTCCAGTGGACCCTCGGGCTGAAGCTTTCTTT.

This clonotype has a count of ten or more. The chain uses TRBV29-1 and TRBJ2-7; D uncertain. Germline assignment: CDR1 SQVTM and CDR2 ANQGSEA. V lost 4 bases and J lost 3, with 7 bases in between. The CDR3 consists of 11 residues. DNA of the CDR3: TGCAGCGTTGTAACCCTCTACGAGCAGTACTTC. Encoded protein: CSVVTLYEQYF.

This clonotype was seen many times. The chain uses TRBV20-1 and TRBJ1-5, with D possibly matching TRBD1 (6 bases). The length of the CDR3 is 13 residues. Germline V CDR1 and CDR2: DFQATT, SNEGSKA (reference sequence). V lost 4 bases to trimming and J lost 3 bases, with 10 bases between them. Here the CDR3 reads CSAISGVNQPQHF. The CDR3 DNA follows: TGCAGTGCTATTTCAGGGGTCAATCAGCCCCAGCATTTT.

In this sample, this clonotype turned up many times. This chain links TRBV19 with TRBJ1-6; D gene uncertain. This CDR3 contains 15 residues. Germline V CDR1 and CDR2: LNHDA, SQIVND (reference sequence). V lost 5 bases and J lost 7, with 15 bases in between. In DNA, the CDR3 is TGTGCCAGTAGTTACGGATTGGTAAGGAATTCACCCCTCCACTTT. Its protein is CASSYGLVRNSPLHF. The full variable domain, with the rest looked up from reference TRBV19 and TRBJ1-6, is DGGITQSPKYLFRKEGQNVTLSCEQNLNHDAMYWYRQDPGQGLRLIYYSQIVNDFQKGDIAEGYSVSREKKESFPLTVTSAQKNPTAFYLCASSYGLVRNSPLHFGNGTRLTVT.

This CDR3 is CASSYLTQNSNYGYTF. In DNA form, the CDR3 reads TGTGCCAGCAGCTACCTCACTCAGAATTCTAACTATGGCTACACCTTC. V and J are TRBV7-9 and TRBJ1-2, with D unclear. The germline gives CDR1 SEHNR, CDR2 FQNEAQ (reference sequence). This CDR3 has 16 residues. Trimming took 4 bases from V and 0 from J, leaving 15 bases between them. Together with reference TRBV7-9 and TRBJ1-2, the CDR3 gives the full variable domain: DTGVSQNPRHKITKRGQNVTFRCDPISEHNRLYWYRQTLGQGPEFLTYFQNEAQLEKSRLLSDRFSAERPKGSFSTLEIQRTEQGDSAMYLCASSYLTQNSNYGYTFGSGTRLTVV.

This clonotype appeared a few times. J is TRBJ2-3 and V is TRBV24-1; 13 nucleotides align to TRBD2. The CDR3 is 18 residues long. Germline V gene lookup returns CDR1 KGHDR and CDR2 SFDVKD. V was pared by 3 bases and J by 4 bases, with 9 bases of the junction left unmatched. The CDR3 region is CATSDHTGTSGVADTQYF. CDR3 sequence (DNA): TGTGCCACCAGTGATCATACCGGGACTAGCGGGGTTGCAGATACGCAGTATTTT.

The chain carries TRBV20-1 and TRBJ1-5; TRBD1 matches 7 bases. The CDR3 consists of 15 residues. Germline lookup yields CDR1 DFQATT and CDR2 SNEGSKA (reference sequence). J gave up 2 bases and V 3 bases, and 7 bases lay outside the gene matches. The CDR3 coding sequence is TGCAGTGCTAGCTTACAGGGGTTACGCAATCAGCCCCAGCATTTT. Translated, it gives CSASLQGLRNQPQHF.

As to this clonotype: Germline and junction disagree at one end, which may indicate a read error. The chain carries TRBV2 and TRBJ1-1; D is unresolved. In germline, CDR1 is SNHLY, CDR2 FYNNEI. CDR3 length: 14 residues. The CDR3 coding sequence is TGTGCCGGCAGTTTTGGAAGCCCCAACACTGAAGCTTTCTTT. Its translation is CAGSFGSPNTEAFF.

In this sample, this clonotype turned up many times. The CDR3 DNA is TGTGCCAGCAGCTTGCGGGTCGCTAATTCACCCCTCCACTTT. Residues: CASSLRVANSPLHF. The chain recombines TRBV7-2 with TRBJ1-6; D is unresolved. The CDR3 has 14 residues. Germline CDR1 SGHTA, CDR2 FQGNSA. Between the trimmed V and J ends, which lost 3 bases and 6 bases, there was a span of 9 bases.

There are many counts of this clonotype. The V and J genes are TRBV15 and TRBJ1-1, with 9 bases aligning to TRBD1. This CDR3 region has 13 residues. The V gene's germline CDR1 is LNHNV and CDR2 YYDKDF (reference sequence). Germline trimming cut 3 bases from V and 8 bases from J; bases unmatched to any gene: 4. CDR3 in amino acids: CATSSDRGTEAFF. CDR3 DNA: TGTGCCACCAGCAGTGACAGGGGGACGGAAGCTTTCTTT.

In DNA, the CDR3 is TGCGCCAGCGGATACAGGGGGCGGGAAGAGACCCAGTACTTC. The encoded protein is CASGYRGREETQYF. The chain recombines TRBV5-1 with TRBJ2-5, with 9 bases fitting TRBD1. CDR1 SGHRS and CDR2 YFSETQ come from the germline V gene. This CDR3 spans 14 amino acids. J gave up 3 bases and V 7 bases, and 7 bases lay outside the gene matches.